The rows below give T cell receptor beta chains drawn from one sample of a study of Tregs in tolerant kidney transplant recipients. Sequencing used immunoSEQ multiplex PCR; TCRdb keeps in-frame clones, though not all of them. The sample comprises around 78,000 clones, approximately 90% of which are singletons, and approximately 0.37% rests with the top ten. The sequencing used Tregs from blood, collected before the transplant. The receptors were sampled from a human donor who received a combined kidney and bone marrow transplant. The CDR3 runs from the conserved cysteine through the conserved F or W. The order of the fields is J gene, clone size, V gene, CDR3 length, D gene, CDR3 protein, CDR3 DNA. A D gene is named only where the DNA matches it firmly. Rows give clone size only sometimes, using once, few, many, or a class for an expanded clone.

>TRBJ1-4|.|TRBV30|11|.
CAWSPDEKLFF
TGTGCCTGGAGTCCCGATGAAAAACTGTTTTTT
>TRBJ2-3|.|TRBV30|14|.
CAWRRLANTDTQYF
TGTGCCTGGAGGCGGCTAGCGAACACAGATACGCAGTATTTT
>TRBJ1-4|.|TRBV6-1|14|TRBD1
CASSNRDSLERLFF
TGTGCCAGCAGTAACCGGGACAGCCTTGAAAGGCTGTTTTTT
>TRBJ1-4|few|TRBV11-2|15|.
CASSPGGDSFEKLFF
TGTGCCAGCAGCCCGGGGGGGGATTCTTTTGAAAAACTGTTTTTT
>TRBJ1-2|.|TRBV19|16|.
CASSTTDAGRASGYTF
TGTGCCAGTAGTACGACGGATGCAGGGCGAGCCTCTGGCTACACCTTC
>TRBJ1-4|few|TRBV19|14|.
CASSPQGRSEKLFF
TGTGCCAGTAGCCCACAGGGAAGGAGTGAAAAACTGTTTTTT
>TRBJ1-1|.|TRBV19|14|.
CASKFVGFGAEAFF
TGTGCCAGTAAGTTTGTGGGGTTTGGCGCTGAAGCTTTCTTT
>TRBJ2-3|.|TRBV2|13|.
CASNTGWADTQYF
TGTGCCAGCAACACAGGGTGGGCAGATACGCAGTATTTT
>TRBJ1-4|.|TRBV5-1|17|.
CASSFGQGKEVNEKLFF
TGCGCCAGCAGCTTCGGGCAGGGGAAAGAGGTAAATGAAAAACTGTTTTTT
>TRBJ2-1|.|TRBV10-2|15|TRBD2
CASSDGSTGLNEQFF
TGCGCCAGCAGTGACGGATCGACGGGACTAAATGAGCAGTTCTTC
>TRBJ1-4|.|TRBV7-3|13|.
CASSLNAGEKLFF
TGTGCCAGCAGCTTAAACGCGGGGGAAAAACTGTTTTTT
>TRBJ2-7|.|TRBV5-1|15|TRBD2
CASSLGQARTSDQYF
TGCGCCAGCAGCCTGGGTCAGGCAAGGACTAGCGATCAGTACTTC
>TRBJ1-1|.|TRBV7-9|14|.
CASSLDTVNTEAFF
TGTGCCAGCAGCTTAGACACCGTGAACACTGAAGCTTTCTTT
>TRBJ2-1|.|TRBV7-2|15|.
CASSLDGGEYNEQFF
TGTGCCAGCAGCTTAGATGGCGGGGAGTACAATGAGCAGTTCTTC
>TRBJ2-1|.|TRBV6-1|15|TRBD2
CASSAGTSFFNEQFF
TGTGCCAGCTCTGCCGGGACTAGCTTCTTCAATGAGCAGTTCTTC
>TRBJ1-3|.|TRBV7-2|14|.
CASSLRGAGNTIYF
TGTGCCAGCAGCTTAAGAGGGGCCGGAAACACCATATATTTT
>TRBJ2-7|.|TRBV7-2|14|TRBD2
CASSLSSGFYEQYF
TGTGCCAGCAGCTTGTCTAGCGGGTTCTACGAGCAGTACTTC
>TRBJ2-1|.|TRBV29-1|15|.
CSVEGRGGSYNEQFF
TGCAGCGTTGAGGGCAGGGGGGGATCCTACAATGAGCAGTTCTTC
>TRBJ1-2|once|TRBV6-5|13|TRBD1
CASSRGQGSGYTF
TGTGCCAGCAGCCGCGGACAGGGGAGTGGCTACACCTTC
>TRBJ2-5|.|TRBV5-6|14|.
CASSLGQTQETQYF
TGTGCCAGCAGCCTAGGACAGACCCAAGAGACCCAGTACTTC
>TRBJ2-7|.|TRBV2|14|TRBD1
CASEPDRTVGEQYF
TGTGCCAGCGAGCCGGACAGGACGGTTGGCGAGCAGTACTTC
>TRBJ2-3|.|TRBV11-2|17|.
CASSPWDLISSTDTQYF
TGTGCCAGCAGCCCTTGGGACCTCATCTCTAGCACAGATACGCAGTATTTT
>TRBJ2-5|.|TRBV19|14|.
CASSIVHREETQYF
TGTGCCAGTAGTATAGTACACAGGGAGGAGACCCAGTACTTC
>TRBJ2-2|.|TRBV19|14|.
CASTRTVNTGELFF
TGTGCCAGTACCAGGACGGTGAACACCGGGGAGCTGTTTTTT
>TRBJ2-7|once|TRBV6-1|15|.
CASSEAGIASYEQYF
TGTGCCAGCAGTGAAGCGGGGATAGCCTCCTACGAGCAGTACTTC
>TRBJ1-6|.|TRBV6-8|15|.
CASRPSQGFNSPLHF
TGTGCCAGCAGGCCATCGCAGGGGTTCAATTCACCCCTCCACTTT